This T cell receptor (beta chain) comes out of a study of human T cells and chemical hapten exposure. V was shortened by 3 bases and J by 5 bases, with 14 bases between the two germline ends. The CDR3 extends over 15 amino acids. Germline-derived CDR1 and CDR2 are LGHNA and YSLEER. Time point in this sample: pre-sensitization, week 0. Stated treatment: therapeutic diphenylcyclopropenone sensitization with weekly scalp DPC. Suited to DPC and affected by alopecia, the donors ranged from 18 to 70 years old. TCRdb ran MiXCR on the RACE reads and lists one entry per CDR3 protein. Among more than 85,000 distinct CDR3 sequences listed, 8.5% were seen once.

The V gene is TRBV4-3, the J gene TRBJ2-1, with D hard to call. The sequenced sample was whole blood, obtained in connection with sensitization to the hapten diphenylcyclopropenone (DPC). The origin of this receptor is a middle-aged man with alopecia areata. Some clones in this sample may be carry-over from other donors' samples. The DNA for the CDR3 is TGCGCCAGCAGCCAGGGTCGGATAGGTAACAATGAGCAGTTCTTC. Its protein is CASSQGRIGNNEQFF.